Listed here is a single T cell receptor beta chain. The sample originates from a study of blood T cell repertoires in COVID-19. Study summary: The study drew acute and convalescent COVID-19 samples from the United States, Italy and Spain. Nucleic acid was either cDNA or gDNA, and it came from T cells, B-cell-depleted T cells, or PBMCs.

Per the authors' pipeline: Estimation of nucleated cell counts relied on the amplification of reference gene primers. This table comes from immunoSEQ multiplex PCR, and its TCRdb copy is limited to in-frame clones, with some not included. The V and J calls and the clone size are those of that table, but D and trimming were determined from the DNA. The table includes over 10,000 clones, approximately 86% detected once. The CDR3 covers 13 residues. CDR1 is LNHDA and CDR2 is SQIVND in the germline V gene (reference sequence). The V gene end was trimmed by 5 bases and the J gene end by 9 bases; junction bases not matched to a gene: 6.

The chain couples TRBV19 to TRBJ1-4, with 7 nucleotides matching TRBD1. The source is a man at least 80 years old with acute or convalescent COVID-19. Input material: peripheral blood. The CDR3 region is CASSDQGGKKLFF. The CDR3, as DNA: TGTGCCAGTAGTGACCAGGGGGGTAAAAAACTGTTTTTT.